This TCR beta chain was observed in a study of T cells in localized non-small cell lung cancer. V dropped 4 bases and J dropped 5 bases, with 19 bases sitting between them. The CDR3 runs to 16 residues. Germline V gene sequence: CDR1 SGHAT, CDR2 FQNNGV. The protocol was immunoSEQ multiplex PCR, while the TCRdb copy is restricted to in-frame clones and leaves out a portion. The table records about 82,000 clones, 80% of them present only once. Sequenced here: PBMCs, sampled before any cancer treatment. The chain carries TRBV11-2 and TRBJ2-3, with a weak D call TRBD2 (6 bases). The origin of this receptor is a man aged 35-69 years with stage II squamous cell lung carcinoma. DNA for the CDR3: TGTGCCAGCAGCTCGCACCGGGACTCGGTAGGAGATACGCAGTATTTT. It encodes CASSSHRDSVGDTQYF.